This TCR beta chain was profiled in a study of shared clonotypes between healthy human individuals. Study-wide background: Every donor yielded three CD4 naive, three CD4 memory, two CD8 naive and one CD8 memory plate. General study results and limits: In having few donors, the study represented limited genetic and exposure-history diversity.

Concerning this clone: Its target is not known.

The CDR3 contains 13 residues. Per the germline V gene, CDR1 is MNHEY and CDR2 is SMNVEV (reference sequence). The V segment lost 9 bases and the J segment 2 bases; nucleotides outside the gene matches: 4. The assay ran at deep level. Generated by immunoSEQ multiplex PCR, the TCRdb table keeps only in-frame clones and is missing some. The sample carries about 750,000 clones, about 92% recorded once. In the naive CD8 group, cells lacked CD45RO and were positively selected for CCR7, so terminally differentiated effector memory CD45RA+ cells were left out. Sequenced: naive CD8+ T cells sorted from blood. The chain combines TRBV27 with TRBJ1-2; 9 nucleotides line up with TRBD1. The sequence came from a man under 40 in good health. CDR3 protein: CASGTGLNYGYTF. CDR3 bases: TGTGCCAGTGGGACAGGGCTAAACTATGGCTACACCTTC.